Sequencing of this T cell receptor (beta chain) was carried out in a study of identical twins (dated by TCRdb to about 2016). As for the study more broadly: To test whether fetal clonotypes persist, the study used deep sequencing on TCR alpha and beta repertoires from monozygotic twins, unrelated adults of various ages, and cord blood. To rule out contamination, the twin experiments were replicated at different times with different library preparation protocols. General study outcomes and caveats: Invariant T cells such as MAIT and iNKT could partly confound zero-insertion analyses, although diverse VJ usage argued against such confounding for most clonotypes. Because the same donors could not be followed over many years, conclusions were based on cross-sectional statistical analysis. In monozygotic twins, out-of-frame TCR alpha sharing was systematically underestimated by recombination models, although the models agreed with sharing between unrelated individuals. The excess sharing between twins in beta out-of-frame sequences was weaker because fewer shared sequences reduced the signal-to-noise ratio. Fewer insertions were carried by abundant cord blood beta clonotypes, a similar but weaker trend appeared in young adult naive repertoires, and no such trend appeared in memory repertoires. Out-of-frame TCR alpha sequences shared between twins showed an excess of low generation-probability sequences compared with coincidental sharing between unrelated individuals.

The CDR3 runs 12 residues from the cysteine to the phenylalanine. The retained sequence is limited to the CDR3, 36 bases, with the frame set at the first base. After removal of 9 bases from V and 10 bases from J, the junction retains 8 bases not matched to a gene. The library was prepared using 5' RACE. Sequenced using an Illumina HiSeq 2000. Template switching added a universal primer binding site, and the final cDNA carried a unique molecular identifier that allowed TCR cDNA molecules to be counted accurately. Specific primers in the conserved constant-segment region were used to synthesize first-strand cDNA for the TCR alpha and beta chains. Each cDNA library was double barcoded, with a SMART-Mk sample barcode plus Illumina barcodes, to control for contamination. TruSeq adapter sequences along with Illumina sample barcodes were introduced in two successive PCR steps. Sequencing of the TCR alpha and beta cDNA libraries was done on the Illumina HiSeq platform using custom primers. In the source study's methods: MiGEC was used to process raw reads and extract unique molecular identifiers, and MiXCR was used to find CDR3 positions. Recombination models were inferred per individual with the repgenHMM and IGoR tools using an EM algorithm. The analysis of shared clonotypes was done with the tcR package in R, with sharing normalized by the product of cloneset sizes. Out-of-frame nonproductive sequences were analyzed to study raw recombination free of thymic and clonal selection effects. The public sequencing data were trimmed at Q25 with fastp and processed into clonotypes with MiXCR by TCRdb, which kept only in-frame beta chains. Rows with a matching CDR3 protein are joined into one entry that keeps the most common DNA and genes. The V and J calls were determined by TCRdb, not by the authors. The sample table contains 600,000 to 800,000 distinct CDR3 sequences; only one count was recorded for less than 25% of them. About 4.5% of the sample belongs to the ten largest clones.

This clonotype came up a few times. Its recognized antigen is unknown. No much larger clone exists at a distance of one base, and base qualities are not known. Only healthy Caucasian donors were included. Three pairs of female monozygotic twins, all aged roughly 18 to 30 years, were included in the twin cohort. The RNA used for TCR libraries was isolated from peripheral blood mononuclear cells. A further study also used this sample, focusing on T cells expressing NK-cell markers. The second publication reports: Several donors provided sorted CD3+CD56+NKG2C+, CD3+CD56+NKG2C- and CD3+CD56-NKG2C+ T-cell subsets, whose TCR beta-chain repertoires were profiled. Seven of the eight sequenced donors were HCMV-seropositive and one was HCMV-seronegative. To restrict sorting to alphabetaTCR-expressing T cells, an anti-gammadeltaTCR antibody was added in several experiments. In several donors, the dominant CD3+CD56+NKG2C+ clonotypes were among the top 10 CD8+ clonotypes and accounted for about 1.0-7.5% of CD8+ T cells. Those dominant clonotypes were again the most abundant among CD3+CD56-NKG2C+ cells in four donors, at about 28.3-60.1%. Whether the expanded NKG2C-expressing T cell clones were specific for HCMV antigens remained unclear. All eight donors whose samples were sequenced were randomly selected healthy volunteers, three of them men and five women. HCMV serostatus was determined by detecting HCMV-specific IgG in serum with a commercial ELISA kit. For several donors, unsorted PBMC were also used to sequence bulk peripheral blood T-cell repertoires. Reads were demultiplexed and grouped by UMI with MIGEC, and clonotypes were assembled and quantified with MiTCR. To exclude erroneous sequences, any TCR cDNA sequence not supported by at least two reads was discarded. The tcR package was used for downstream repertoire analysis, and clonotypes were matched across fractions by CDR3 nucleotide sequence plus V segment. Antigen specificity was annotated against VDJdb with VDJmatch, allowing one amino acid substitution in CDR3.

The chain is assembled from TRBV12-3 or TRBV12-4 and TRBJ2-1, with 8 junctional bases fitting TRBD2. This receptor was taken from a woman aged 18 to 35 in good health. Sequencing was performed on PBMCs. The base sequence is TGTGCCAGTTCCGCCGGGGGGGGGGAGCAGTTCTTC. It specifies CASSAGGGEQFF.